This TCR beta chain was retrieved from a study of long-term antiretroviral therapy in people with HIV. Study summary: The oldest samples precede the 2015 immediate-ART recommendation by about a decade. Study-wide results and caveats: Controls had broader CDR3 length ranges than HIV repertoires did. In samples taken after ART, diversity increased but remained below transplant donor control levels.

Per the germline V gene, CDR1 is SQVTM and CDR2 is ANQGSEA. The CDR3 sequence is 11 residues long. Trimming took off 7 bases at V and 8 bases at J, with 14 bases between the two ends. Remarks on this clone: Its target is unknown.

The immunoSEQ assay was v3.0, run at survey level. The protocol was immunoSEQ multiplex PCR, while the TCRdb copy is restricted to in-frame clones and leaves out a portion. The sample consists of under 40,000 clones, more than 75% of them appearing once. The source was unsorted PBMCs, collected approximately 2.9 years before starting antiretroviral therapy. The receptor was isolated from a woman younger than 45 with HIV. The chain employs TRBV29-1 and TRBJ1-2; D remains ambiguous. The CDR3 reads CSAREVAGYTF. The CDR3 DNA is TGCAGCGCCCGTGAGGTCGCGGGCTACACCTTC.